The sequence of this TCR beta chain was determined in a study of PD-1 blockade in classical Hodgkin lymphoma. Overall study: Patients were dosed intravenously with nivolumab at 3 mg/kg every 2 weeks.

For this clone: The target antigen is unknown.

V lost 7 bases and J lost 1, with 4 bases in between. Germline V lookup: CDR1 MNHNS, CDR2 SASEGT. The CDR3 covers 11 residues. The table came from immunoSEQ multiplex PCR; TCRdb's copy has only in-frame clones and leaves some out. The table has 40,000 or so clones, over 75% seen once. Points from the study as a whole: Baseline TCR diversity was reportedly lower in newly diagnosed patients than healthy donors. Individuals who commenced nivolumab within less than 1 year of ASCT were excluded.

Every patient relapsed after autologous stem cell transplantation, and brentuximab vedotin exposure varied. This chain links TRBV6-1 with TRBJ1-1; D ambiguous. Sequenced here: peripheral blood mononuclear cells (PBMCs), sampled at baseline. The receptor was derived from a human donor with classical Hodgkin lymphoma. CDR3 region: CASTRNTEAFF. The CDR3 DNA reads TGTGCCAGCACACGGAACACTGAAGCTTTCTTT.